The 2 T cell receptor beta chains in this list originate from one sample, sequenced in a study of blood T cell repertoires in COVID-19. Produced via immunoSEQ multiplex PCR; TCRdb's table is partial and in-frame only. The sample has approximately 320,000 clones, about 90% seen once. The sample was peripheral blood. The receptors come from a woman aged 30 to 39 with COVID-19, enrolled during active disease.

In DNA, the CDR3 is TGTGCCAGTAACCACAGGGCAACCTACAATGAGCAGTTCTTC. This codes for CASNHRATYNEQFF. V gene TRBV19 combines with J gene TRBJ2-1, with D possibly matching TRBD1 (6 bases). The germline gives CDR1 LNHDA, CDR2 SQIVND (reference sequence). The CDR3 consists of 14 residues. Trimming took off 7 bases at V and 2 bases at J, with 12 bases between the two ends.

The chain has TRBV10-2 and TRBJ1-1, with a weak D call TRBD1 (5 bases). The germline V gene encodes CDR1 WSHSY and CDR2 SAAADI. Trimming left V 4 bases short and J 8 bases short, with 8 bases between. The length of the CDR3 is 11 residues. CDR3 region: CASSGTNEAFF. DNA of the CDR3: TGCGCCAGCAGTGGGACAAACGAAGCTTTCTTT.